This is a list of T cell receptor beta chains from one sample in a study of shared clonotypes between healthy human individuals. TCRdb's table, derived via immunoSEQ multiplex PCR, lists solely in-frame clones and lacks some. The sample records about 470,000 clones, 70% to 80% being singletons. Sequencing was performed on PBMCs. Receptors were obtained from a woman between 40 and 55 years old in good health. Some clones in this sample may be carry-over from other donors' samples. Both conserved end residues are part of each CDR3. A D gene is named only where the DNA matches it firmly. A row's size may be missing; if present it is once, few, many or a size class.

cdr3_nt cdr3_aa v_call d_call clone_size j_call
TGTGCCAGCAGTTACAGGGCGGATTCAGGGTCTGAAGCTTTCTTT CASSYRADSGSEAFF TRBV6-5 - once TRBJ1-1
TGTGCCAGCAGTGACCCTACACCCGTTTCCTACGAGCAGTACTTC CASSDPTPVSYEQYF TRBV6-4 - - TRBJ2-7
TGTGCCAGCAGCTTTAGTGGGGGAAACCAAGAGACCCAGTACTTC CASSFSGGNQETQYF TRBV7-8 - - TRBJ2-5
TGTGCCTGGAGCTCGAATTCACCCCTCCACTTT CAWSSNSPLHF TRBV30 - - TRBJ1-6
TGTGCCAGCAGTGCCGGGACTAGCGTTTACTTC CASSAGTSVYF TRBV28 TRBD2 - TRBJ2-7
TGTGCCAGCTCAATACAGGGGTGGGGCAATCAGCCCCAGCATTTT CASSIQGWGNQPQHF TRBV18 TRBD1 - TRBJ1-5
TGCGCCAGCAGCTTGGATGGGGGCACCGGGGAGCTGTTTTTT CASSLDGGTGELFF TRBV5-1 - - TRBJ2-2
TGCGCCAGCAGCTCCATGGGAGGCGGGAGCACAGATACGCAGTATTTT CASSSMGGGSTDTQYF TRBV5-1 - - TRBJ2-3
TGTGCCAGCAGCCTTACTAGCGGGAGGGCCAACCCCACAGATACGCAGTATTTT CASSLTSGRANPTDTQYF TRBV9 TRBD2 - TRBJ2-3
TGTGCCAGTAGTCCCACAGGGGGGAATGAAAAACTGTTTTTT CASSPTGGNEKLFF TRBV19 TRBD1 once TRBJ1-4
TGTGCCAGCAGTGAAAGGGCGGGAGGTTCCTACAATGAGCAGTTCTTC CASSERAGGSYNEQFF TRBV6-1 TRBD2 - TRBJ2-1
TGTGCCAGTACTCCGGACAGGGGTTACGAGCAGTACTTC CASTPDRGYEQYF TRBV19 TRBD1 once TRBJ2-7
TGTGCCAGCAGCCCAGGAGGCGGCGGCAATCAGCCCCAGCATTTT CASSPGGGGNQPQHF TRBV5-4 - once TRBJ1-5
TGTGCCAGCAGCGTAGGAGGGGGACTAGCGGGAGGGGCGGATACGCAGTATTTT CASSVGGGLAGGADTQYF TRBV9 TRBD2 few TRBJ2-3
TGCGCCAGCAGCCAACTTGGGCCGGGACCGCTCACAGATACGCAGTATTTT CASSQLGPGPLTDTQYF TRBV4-1 - - TRBJ2-3
TGTGCCACCAGCAGAGATCTAGCGGGGGACAATGAGCAGTTCTTC CATSRDLAGDNEQFF TRBV15 TRBD2 - TRBJ2-1
TGTGCCAGCAGTTTAGGTAGCGGGAGGAACACCGGGGAGCTGTTTTTT CASSLGSGRNTGELFF TRBV28 TRBD2 - TRBJ2-2
TGCGCCAGCAGCCAAGTCTGGGATGAAAAACTGTTTTTT CASSQVWDEKLFF TRBV4-1 - once TRBJ1-4
TGTGCCAGCAGCCAAGACGTGGACAGGAGCTATGGCTACACCTTC CASSQDVDRSYGYTF TRBV4-2 TRBD1 - TRBJ1-2
TGCAGCGTTGAAGGGCCGACAGGGTTAGCCTACGAGCAGTACTTC CSVEGPTGLAYEQYF TRBV29-1 TRBD1 - TRBJ2-7
TGTGCCAGCAGTTTCCTCGGACAGGGGGGCACAGATACGCAGTATTTT CASSFLGQGGTDTQYF TRBV28 TRBD1 - TRBJ2-3
TGTGCCAGCAGTTTTCGAGGGGGAGCTTTCTTT CASSFRGGAFF TRBV28 - - TRBJ1-1